This entry concerns a single T cell receptor (beta chain). The sample belongs to a study of T cell changes during pregnancy in multiple sclerosis. TCRdb keeps only in-frame clones here, not all; method: immunoSEQ multiplex PCR. Of 80,000 to 100,000 clones in the sample, 90% were seen once. CDR3 length equals 14 residues. CDR1 and CDR2 (germline): LNHDA, SQIVND (reference sequence). V was pared by 1 base and J by 1 base, with 8 bases between. The rearrangement uses TRBV19 and TRBJ2-7; no definite D call. This material consisted of peripheral blood, taken in the second trimester of pregnancy. The TCR comes from a female donor in good health, enrolled as a control in a pregnancy study. CDR3 in DNA: TGTGCCAGTAGTATAGCCGTCAGATCCTACGAGCAGTACTTC. Protein: CASSIAVRSYEQYF.